A single sample gave rise to the 31 T cell receptor beta chains below, sequenced in a study of cytomegalovirus exposure and HLA in healthy donors. PCR used 60 Vbeta primers and 13 Jbeta primers. TCRdb's table, derived via immunoSEQ multiplex PCR, lists solely in-frame clones and lacks some. The repertoire includes around 150,000 clones, 76% of them detected once, and about 2.9% sits in the top ten. Sequencing was done on a sample of PBMCs. Receptors were obtained from a man aged 35 to 55 in good health and CMV-seronegative.

This clone was seen only a few times. This chain links TRBV4-2 with TRBJ2-5; TRBD2 matches 9 bases. The CDR3 loop spans 16 amino acids. Per the germline V gene, CDR1 is LGHNA and CDR2 is YNFKEQ. V trimming: 0 bases; J trimming: 3 bases; junction bases outside the gene matches: 5. The CDR3 sequence is CASSQDPSSGEETQYF. The CDR3 nucleotides are TGTGCCAGCAGCCAAGATCCTTCTAGCGGGGAAGAGACCCAGTACTTC.

The chain recombines TRBV7-6 with TRBJ2-7; 8 bases are a match to TRBD1. There are 16 residues in the CDR3. With 1 base clipped from V and 0 bases from J, the junction kept 5 bases outside the gene matches. Per the germline V gene, CDR1 is SGHVS and CDR2 is FNYEAQ. The CDR3 loop reads CASSLGTGRSSYEQYF. The CDR3 nucleotides read TGTGCCAGCAGCTTAGGGACAGGGAGGAGCTCCTACGAGCAGTACTTC.

CDR3 sequence reads: CASSLGLGRAQNTEAFF. CDR3 nucleotide sequence: TGTGCCAGCAGCTTAGGGTTAGGGAGGGCGCAGAACACTGAAGCTTTCTTT. V gene TRBV7-8 combines with J gene TRBJ1-1; D is uncertain. This CDR3 has 17 amino acids. Germline assignment: CDR1 SGHVS and CDR2 FQNEAQ. Trimming removed 1 base from V and 1 base from J, with 16 bases in between. Complete variable domain (other parts from reference TRBV7-8 and TRBJ1-1): GAGVSQSPRYKVAKRGQDVALRCDPISGHVSLFWYQQALGQGPEFLTYFQNEAQLDKSGLPSDRFFAERPEGSVSTLKIQRTQQEDSAVYLCASSLGLGRAQNTEAFFGQGTRLTVV.

This chain uses TRBV5-6 with TRBJ1-5; no clear D gene. Trimming pared 5 bases from V and 0 bases from J, leaving 9 bases between. The CDR3 length is 14 residues. In germline, CDR1 is SGHDT, CDR2 YYEEEE. CDR3 coding DNA: TGTGCCAGCAGTCTTTTAATTAGCAATCAGCCCCAGCATTTT. Its translation: CASSLLISNQPQHF.

The chain recombines TRBV27 with TRBJ2-1, with D maybe TRBD2 (5 bases). The V end was cut by 4 bases, the J end by 8 bases, with 15 bases between. The germline V gene encodes CDR1 MNHEY and CDR2 SMNVEV (reference sequence). The CDR3 is made up of 14 amino acids. The CDR3 spells CASSSRLALDEQFF. For the CDR3, the DNA is TGTGCCAGCAGTTCACGGCTAGCCTTAGATGAGCAGTTCTTC.

The chain joins TRBV30 to TRBJ1-2, with 8 bases identical to TRBD1. Per the germline V gene, CDR1 is GTSNPN and CDR2 is SVGIG (reference sequence). V dropped 2 bases and J dropped 5; count of bases not matched to a gene: 1. The CDR3 sequence is 12 residues long. Here the CDR3 DNA reads TGTGCCTGGAGTAGGACAGGGTATGGCTACACCTTC. As protein: CAWSRTGYGYTF.

The chain recombines TRBV2 with TRBJ2-5; 7 nucleotides align to TRBD1. The CDR3 extends over 16 amino acids. The J segment lost 1 base and the V segment lost 6 bases, leaving 11 bases of the junction unmatched. Germline V CDR1 and CDR2: SNHLY, FYNNEI. CDR3 sequence reads: CASRLSVQGSQETQYF. The CDR3 nucleotides read TGTGCCAGCAGGTTAAGTGTACAGGGGAGCCAAGAGACCCAGTACTTC.

This chain joins TRBV11-2 and TRBJ2-7; weak D call: TRBD2 (5 bases). Per the germline V gene, CDR1 is SGHAT and CDR2 is FQNNGV. This CDR3 is 16 amino acids long. V was trimmed by 0 bases and J by 0 bases, leaving 12 bases between them. In DNA, the CDR3 is TGTGCCAGCAGCTTAGAAATGGCGGGCATCTCCTACGAGCAGTACTTC. This encodes CASSLEMAGISYEQYF. Together with reference TRBV11-2 and TRBJ2-7, the CDR3 gives the full variable domain: EAGVAQSPRYKIIEKRQSVAFWCNPISGHATLYWYQQILGQGPKLLIQFQNNGVVDDSQLPKDRFSAERLKGVDSTLKIQPAKLEDSAVYLCASSLEMAGISYEQYFGPGTRLTVT.

The rearrangement joins TRBV19 to TRBJ2-1; TRBD2 matches at 12 bases. Trimming took 5 bases from V and 5 from J; bases not matched to a gene: 7. Germline V gene sequence: CDR1 LNHDA, CDR2 SQIVND (reference sequence). The CDR3 is 16 residues long. The DNA for the CDR3 is TGTGCCAGTAGTCTCGGACTAGCGGGGCACCACAATGAGCAGTTCTTC. Protein: CASSLGLAGHHNEQFF. Combining the CDR3 with reference TRBV19 and TRBJ2-1 gives the whole variable domain DGGITQSPKYLFRKEGQNVTLSCEQNLNHDAMYWYRQDPGQGLRLIYYSQIVNDFQKGDIAEGYSVSREKKESFPLTVTSAQKNPTAFYLCASSLGLAGHHNEQFFGPGTRLTVL.

This clone was detected only once. The chain is built from TRBV5-4 and TRBJ2-3, with 9 bases lining up with TRBD2. CDR3 length: 15 amino acids. The germline V gene has CDR1 SGHNT and CDR2 YYREEE (reference sequence). V was clipped by 7 bases and J by 0 bases; unmatched bases: 6. The CDR3 bases are TGTGCCAGCTCGGCGGGGGGGCCGAGCACAGATACGCAGTATTTT. Amino acid sequence: CASSAGGPSTDTQYF. Based on the CDR3 plus reference TRBV5-4 and TRBJ2-3, the full variable domain is ETGVTQSPTHLIKTRGQQVTLRCSSQSGHNTVSWYQQALGQGPQFIFQYYREEENGRGNFPPRFSGLQFPNYSSELNVNALELDDSALYLCASSAGGPSTDTQYFGPGTRLTVL.

V gene TRBV19 combines with J gene TRBJ1-1, with a possible D match to TRBD1 (5 bases). Trimming pared 8 bases from V and 11 bases from J, leaving 18 bases between. Germline CDR1 is LNHDA and CDR2 is SQIVND (reference sequence). This CDR3 contains 12 residues. CDR3 sequence: CASAGGGRMAFF. The CDR3 DNA reads TGTGCCAGTGCGGGGGGAGGTCGTATGGCTTTCTTT. Supplemented by reference TRBV19 and TRBJ1-1, the full variable domain reads DGGITQSPKYLFRKEGQNVTLSCEQNLNHDAMYWYRQDPGQGLRLIYYSQIVNDFQKGDIAEGYSVSREKKESFPLTVTSAQKNPTAFYLCASAGGGRMAFFGQGTRLTVV.

CDR3 DNA sequence: TGTGCCAGCAGAGACACCTTAGCCAAAAACATTCAGTACTTC. Residues: CASRDTLAKNIQYF. The chain employs TRBV6-5 and TRBJ2-4; D gene ambiguous. V dropped 6 bases and J dropped 0 bases, with 9 bases sitting between them. CDR3 length equals 14 residues. Germline CDR1 is MNHEY and CDR2 is SVGAGI.

The chain has TRBV27 and TRBJ1-4; possible D gene TRBD1, 5 bases. V was shortened by 2 bases and J by 3 bases, with 19 bases between the two germline ends. The germline CDR1 and CDR2 sequences are MNHEY and SMNVEV (reference sequence). CDR3 length equals 18 residues. The CDR3 protein is CASSLVYGQGVSNEKLFF. CDR3 DNA sequence: TGTGCCAGCAGTTTAGTATACGGGCAGGGTGTCTCTAATGAAAAACTGTTTTTT.

This clone was seen a handful of times. DNA of the CDR3: TGTGCCAGCAGTCCGCACGGGGATACGCAGTATTTT. This gives the protein CASSPHGDTQYF. The V call is TRBV28, the J call TRBJ2-3; D remains unclear. V was shortened by 5 bases and J by 6 bases, with 9 bases between the two germline ends. The CDR3 sequence is 12 residues long. Germline V lookup: CDR1 MDHEN, CDR2 SYDVKM.

This clone was observed a handful of times. The chain is built from TRBV9 and TRBJ2-7, with D possibly TRBD1 on 6 matching bases. V dropped 0 bases and J dropped 0 bases, with 10 bases sitting between them. The CDR3 has 15 amino acids. CDR1 and CDR2 from the germline V gene are SGDLS and YYNGEE. CDR3 bases: TGTGCCAGCAGCGTAGCAGGGGCGGGCTCCTACGAGCAGTACTTC. It encodes CASSVAGAGSYEQYF.

This chain links TRBV7-8 with TRBJ2-5, with D possibly TRBD1 on 5 matching bases. CDR1 is SGHVS and CDR2 is FQNEAQ in the germline V gene. The germline V and J ends were trimmed by 5 bases and 4 bases, with 17 bases remaining between them. CDR3 length: 15 amino acids. The CDR3 protein is CASSAQPRDSETQYF. DNA of the CDR3: TGTGCCAGCAGCGCACAGCCCAGGGATTCAGAGACCCAGTACTTC.

The gene calls are TRBV28 and TRBJ2-7, with 10 bases lining up with TRBD2. With V trimmed by 7 bases and J by 5 bases, 14 bases remained unmatched. CDR3 size: 16 residues. CDR1 and CDR2 (germline): MDHEN, SYDVKM. CDR3 DNA: TGTGCCAGCATGGGGGCCGTAGCGGGAGGATCCGACGAGCAGTACTTC. The encoded protein is CASMGAVAGGSDEQYF.

This clone was observed a single time. This chain uses TRBV2 with TRBJ1-2, with 10 bases fitting TRBD1. Germline CDR1 reads SNHLY; CDR2 reads FYNNEI. The CDR3 totals 15 residues. After removal of 4 bases from V and 4 bases from J, the junction contained 6 bases not matched to a gene. The CDR3 protein is CASSGGGQGFYGYTF. The CDR3 DNA follows: TGTGCCAGCAGTGGGGGGGGACAGGGGTTCTATGGCTACACCTTC.

The rearrangement joins TRBV7-3 to TRBJ2-1, with D possibly TRBD1 on 7 matching bases. Germline CDR1 reads SGHTA; CDR2 reads FQGTGA. CDR3 length: 14 amino acids. Trimming stripped 11 bases from V and 2 bases from J, with 16 bases between. The chain's CDR3 is CAPPAGQTYNEQFF. The CDR3 region has the DNA TGTGCCCCCCCCGCGGGACAGACCTACAATGAGCAGTTCTTC.

This chain joins TRBV6-5 and TRBJ2-1; 7 bases map to TRBD1. The CDR3 spans 15 residues. V lost 5 bases to trimming and J lost 5 bases; unmatched junction nucleotides: 9. Germline V CDR1 and CDR2: MNHEY, SVGAGI. CDR3 loop: CASSSEGAGDNEQFF. DNA of the CDR3: TGTGCCAGCAGTAGCGAGGGGGCTGGCGACAATGAGCAGTTCTTC.

V gene TRBV28 combines with J gene TRBJ1-1, with D possibly matching TRBD1 (6 bases). The V end was cut by 4 bases, the J end by 1 base, with 10 bases between. CDR3 length equals 14 residues. CDR1 MDHEN and CDR2 SYDVKM come from the germline V gene. CDR3 protein: CASSSRGGNTEAFF. In DNA form, the CDR3 reads TGTGCCAGCAGTTCCAGGGGCGGGAACACTGAAGCTTTCTTT.

This rearrangement joins TRBV30 to TRBJ2-4; perhaps TRBD1 as D (5 bases). Looked up from germline, CDR1 is GTSNPN and CDR2 is SVGIG (reference sequence). Trimming cost V 2 bases and J 2 bases, with 13 bases left between them. The CDR3 length is 15 residues. The CDR3 loop is CAWSQSRVSKNIQYF. The CDR3, as DNA: TGTGCCTGGAGTCAATCCAGGGTTTCCAAAAACATTCAGTACTTC.

This clone was seen a single time. This chain uses TRBV11-2 with TRBJ2-1, with D possibly matching TRBD1 (5 bases). CDR1 SGHAT and CDR2 FQNNGV come from the germline V gene. The CDR3 is made up of 14 amino acids. V shed 5 bases and J shed 4 bases, with 12 bases lying between them. For the CDR3, the DNA is TGTGCCAGCAGCCCGGACACAACTTACAATGAGCAGTTCTTC. Protein sequence: CASSPDTTYNEQFF.

The chain combines TRBV5-1 with TRBJ1-1, with D tentatively TRBD1 (6 bases). Deletions cut 4 bases from V and 2 bases from J, with 12 bases between. This CDR3 has 14 amino acids. Per germline, CDR1 SGHRS and CDR2 YFSETQ. The CDR3 DNA sequence: TGCGCCAGCAGCCCCCGACAGGTTAACACTGAAGCTTTCTTT. This encodes CASSPRQVNTEAFF.

Only a few counts were recorded for this clone. The V call is TRBV10-3, the J call TRBJ1-5; 8 nucleotides agree with TRBD1. From germline, CDR1 is ENHRY and CDR2 SYGVKD. The CDR3 extends over 15 amino acids. The J segment lost 5 bases and the V segment lost 6 bases, leaving 9 bases of the junction unmatched. The CDR3 DNA is TGTGCCATCAGCACAACAGGGGGTAGGGATCAGCCCCAGCATTTT. This sequence encodes CAISTTGGRDQPQHF.

A few counts support this clone. Other DNA sequences from this sample encode an identical CDR3 as well. V usage is TRBV5-4 and J usage is TRBJ2-1, with a tentative D call TRBD1 (6 bases). The CDR3 has 13 amino acids. V lost 4 bases to trimming and J lost 7 bases, with 12 bases between them. Germline-derived CDR1 and CDR2 are SGHNT and YYREEE (reference sequence). The CDR3 here is CASSLDRHNEQFF. The CDR3 nucleotides are TGTGCCAGCAGCCTGGACAGACATAATGAGCAGTTCTTC.

The CDR3 coding sequence is TGTGCCTCGAGTGGGGCGGGAGTGATCTACGAGCAGTACTTC. This codes for CASSGAGVIYEQYF. This rearrangement joins TRBV28 to TRBJ2-7, with 7 bases aligning to TRBD2. The CDR3 is 14 amino acids. J was trimmed by 3 bases and V by 11 bases; bases with no gene match: 13. Germline V gives CDR1 MDHEN, CDR2 SYDVKM.

The V gene is TRBV5-6, the J gene TRBJ2-7; 9 bases fit TRBD1. There are 15 residues in the CDR3. Unmatched junction bases numbered 10, after V lost 4 bases and J lost 5 bases. Germline CDR1 SGHDT, CDR2 YYEEEE. The CDR3 DNA is TGTGCCAGCAGCCCACAGGGGGCGGTAATTCACGAGCAGTACTTC. Translating gives CASSPQGAVIHEQYF.

J is TRBJ2-1 and V is TRBV7-8; 11 bases are shared with TRBD2. Germline V lookup: CDR1 SGHVS, CDR2 FQNEAQ. The CDR3 loop spans 18 amino acids. V shed 1 base and J 2 bases; nucleotides not matched to a gene: 7. The CDR3 reads CASSLGVAGGITYNEQFF. CDR3 bases: TGTGCCAGCAGCTTAGGGGTAGCGGGGGGGATTACCTACAATGAGCAGTTCTTC.

The chain couples TRBV30 to TRBJ2-3; D unresolved. Per the germline V gene, CDR1 is GTSNPN and CDR2 is SVGIG (reference sequence). CDR3 length: 13 residues. The V and J ends lost 3 bases and 2 bases respectively, with 9 bases between them. CDR3 in DNA: TGTGCCTGGAGACCTCTAGTCACAGATACGCAGTATTTT. As protein: CAWRPLVTDTQYF.

This chain connects TRBV25-1 to TRBJ1-1; D is uncertain. CDR3 size: 15 residues. CDR1 is MGHDK, CDR2 SYGVNS, per germline. V lost 1 base and J 3 bases, leaving 12 bases between the germline ends. CDR3: CASSELEGGYTEAFF. In nucleotides, the CDR3 is TGTGCCAGCAGTGAATTGGAGGGAGGGTACACTGAAGCTTTCTTT.